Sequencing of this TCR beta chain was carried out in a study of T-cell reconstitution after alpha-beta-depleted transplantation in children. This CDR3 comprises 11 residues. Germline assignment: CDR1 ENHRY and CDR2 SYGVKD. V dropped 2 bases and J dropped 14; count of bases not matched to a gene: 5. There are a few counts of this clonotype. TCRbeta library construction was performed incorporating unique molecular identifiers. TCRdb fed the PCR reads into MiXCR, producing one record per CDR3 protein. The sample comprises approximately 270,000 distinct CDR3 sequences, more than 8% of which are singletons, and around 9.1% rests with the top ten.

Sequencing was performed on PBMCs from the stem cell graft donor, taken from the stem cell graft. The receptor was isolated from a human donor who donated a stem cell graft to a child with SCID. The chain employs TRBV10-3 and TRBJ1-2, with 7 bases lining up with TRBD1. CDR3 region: CAISEGQANTF. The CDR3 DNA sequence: TGTGCCATCAGTGAGGGACAGGCGAATACCTTC.